This TCR beta chain was recorded in a study of vaccination and CD4 T cells after COVID-19. In the study overall: The authors exposed cells to overlapping spike peptides derived from SARS-CoV-2, HCoV-NL63, HCoV-OC43 and HCoV-229E.

Treatment meaning: roughly ten-day PBMC culture with coronavirus spike peptide pools or control peptides (ViraFEST assay). In the ViraFEST assay, peptide-pool expansion preceded TCR sequencing of expanded clonotypes. Overall study results and limits: For SARS-CoV-2-reactive clonotypes, the median went from roughly 21 to 40, a nonsignificant increase.

With respect to this clonotype: Its antigen is undetermined.

Once obtained from cultured CD4+ T cells, the DNA was sequenced using the Oncomine TCR Beta short-read assay. Each CDR3 protein is one row after TCRdb ran MiXCR on the PCR reads. The sample shows around 12,000 distinct CDR3 sequences, roughly half of them seen only once. The source is a human donor who had recovered from COVID-19. The sequenced material came from CD4+ T cells from blood, cultured in vitro.

The CDR3 protein is CSVGSGGPGFGETQYF. The CDR3 DNA is TGCAGCGTTGGCTCGGGAGGGCCAGGGTTCGGGGAGACCCAGTACTTC. The chain is built from TRBV29-1 and TRBJ2-5; 8 bases match TRBD2. The germline V gene encodes CDR1 SQVTM and CDR2 ANQGSEA. This CDR3 comprises 16 residues. The trim removed 4 bases at V and 5 bases at J, leaving 15 bases unmatched.